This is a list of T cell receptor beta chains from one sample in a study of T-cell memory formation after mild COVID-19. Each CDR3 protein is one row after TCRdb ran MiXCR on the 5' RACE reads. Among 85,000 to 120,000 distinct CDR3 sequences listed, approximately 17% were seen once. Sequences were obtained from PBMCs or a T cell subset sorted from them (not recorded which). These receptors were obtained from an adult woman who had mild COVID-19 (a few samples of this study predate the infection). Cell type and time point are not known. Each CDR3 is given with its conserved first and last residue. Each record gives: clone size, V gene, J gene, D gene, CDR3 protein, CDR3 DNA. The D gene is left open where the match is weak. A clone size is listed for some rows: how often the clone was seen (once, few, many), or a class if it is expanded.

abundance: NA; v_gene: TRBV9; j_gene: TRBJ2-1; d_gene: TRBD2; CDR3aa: CASSPGSGESYNEQFF; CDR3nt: TGTGCCAGCAGCCCGGGAAGCGGGGAATCCTACAATGAGCAGTTCTTC
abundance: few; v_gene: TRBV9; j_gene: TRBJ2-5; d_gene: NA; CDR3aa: CASSLRDRRRETQYF; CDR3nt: TGTGCCAGCAGCCTCCGGGACCGGCGTCGGGAGACCCAGTACTTC
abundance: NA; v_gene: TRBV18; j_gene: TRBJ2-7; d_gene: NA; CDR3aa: CASSKTGYEQYF; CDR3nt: TGTGCCAGCTCAAAAACAGGGTACGAGCAGTACTTC
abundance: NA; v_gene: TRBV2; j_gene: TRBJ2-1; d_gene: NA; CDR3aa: CAKTGRASVEQFF; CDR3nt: TGTGCCAAAACAGGACGTGCTAGCGTCGAACAGTTCTTC
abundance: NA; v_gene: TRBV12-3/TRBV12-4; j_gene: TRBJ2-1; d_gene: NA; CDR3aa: CASSFPREKINEQFF; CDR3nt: TGTGCCAGCAGTTTTCCCCGGGAAAAGATCAATGAGCAGTTCTTC
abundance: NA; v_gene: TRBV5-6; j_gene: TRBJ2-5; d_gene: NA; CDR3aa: CASSFGSGGGMETQYF; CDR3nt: TGTGCCAGCAGCTTCGGCTCAGGGGGAGGGATGGAGACCCAGTACTTC
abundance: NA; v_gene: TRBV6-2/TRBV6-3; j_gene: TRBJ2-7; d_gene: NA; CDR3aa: CASRGQGNFHEQYF; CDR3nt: TGTGCCAGCCGAGGGCAGGGGAATTTCCACGAGCAGTACTTC
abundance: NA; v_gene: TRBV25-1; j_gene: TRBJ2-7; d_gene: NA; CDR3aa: CASSEWGAREQYF; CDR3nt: TGTGCCAGCAGTGAATGGGGGGCGCGAGAGCAGTACTTC
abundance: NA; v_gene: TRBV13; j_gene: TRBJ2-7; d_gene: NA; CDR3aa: CASSLRDIAYEQYF; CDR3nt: TGTGCCAGCAGCTTAAGGGACATAGCCTACGAGCAGTACTTC
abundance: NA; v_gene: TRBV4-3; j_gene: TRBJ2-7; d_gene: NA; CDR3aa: CASSQEPLSSSVYEQYF; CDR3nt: TGCGCCAGCAGCCAAGAACCATTATCTAGTAGCGTCTACGAGCAGTACTTC
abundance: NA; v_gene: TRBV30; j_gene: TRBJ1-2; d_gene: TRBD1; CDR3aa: CAWKTGDNGYTF; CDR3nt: TGTGCCTGGAAAACAGGGGACAATGGCTACACCTTC
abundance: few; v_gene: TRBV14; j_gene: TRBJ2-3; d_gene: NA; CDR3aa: CASSRGDTRYTDTQYF; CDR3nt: TGTGCCAGCAGCCGAGGGGACACACGCTACACAGATACGCAGTATTTT
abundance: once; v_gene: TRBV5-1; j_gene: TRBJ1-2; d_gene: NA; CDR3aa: CASSLDYRDPVGYTF; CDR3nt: TGCGCCAGCAGCTTGGACTACCGGGACCCTGTCGGCTACACATTC
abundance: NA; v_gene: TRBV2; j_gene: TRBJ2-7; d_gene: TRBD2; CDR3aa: CASSEAMLAGGSYEQYF; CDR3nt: TGTGCCAGCAGTGAAGCAATGTTAGCGGGAGGATCCTACGAGCAGTACTTC
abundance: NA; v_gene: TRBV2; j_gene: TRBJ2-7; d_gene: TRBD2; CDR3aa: CASTTSSVQYF; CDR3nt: TGTGCCAGTACGACTAGCAGCGTGCAGTACTTC
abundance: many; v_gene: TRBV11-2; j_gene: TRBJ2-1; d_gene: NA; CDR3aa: CASSSPAYNEQFF; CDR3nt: TGTGCCAGCAGCTCCCCGGCCTACAATGAGCAGTTCTTC
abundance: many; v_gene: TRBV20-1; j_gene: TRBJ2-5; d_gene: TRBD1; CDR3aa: CSAADRRETQYF; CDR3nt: TGCAGTGCCGCGGACAGGAGAGAGACCCAGTACTTC
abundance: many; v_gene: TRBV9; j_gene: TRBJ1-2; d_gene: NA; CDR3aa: CASSPGGAGYGYTF; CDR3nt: TGTGCCAGCAGCCCAGGCGGGGCTGGGTATGGCTACACCTTC
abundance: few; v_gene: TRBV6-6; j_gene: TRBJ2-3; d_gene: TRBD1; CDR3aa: CASSHMDREIADTQYF; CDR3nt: TGTGCCAGCAGTCACATGGACAGGGAGATAGCAGATACGCAGTATTTT
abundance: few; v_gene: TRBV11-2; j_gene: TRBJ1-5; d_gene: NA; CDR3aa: CASSPGGFGNQPQHF; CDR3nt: TGTGCCAGCAGCCCAGGTGGTTTTGGCAATCAGCCCCAGCATTTT
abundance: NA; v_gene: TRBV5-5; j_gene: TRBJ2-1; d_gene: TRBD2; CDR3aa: CASSQRGGQPLNEQFF; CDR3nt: TGTGCCAGCAGCCAACGGGGGGGGCAGCCGCTCAATGAGCAGTTCTTC
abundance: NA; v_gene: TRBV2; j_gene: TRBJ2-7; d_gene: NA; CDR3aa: CASLPRDNSYEQYF; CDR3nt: TGTGCCAGCCTCCCTCGGGACAACTCCTACGAGCAGTACTTC
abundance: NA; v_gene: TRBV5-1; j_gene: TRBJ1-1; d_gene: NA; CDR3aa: CASSLLGHDMNTEAFF; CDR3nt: TGCGCCAGCAGCCTCCTCGGACACGACATGAACACTGAAGCTTTCTTT
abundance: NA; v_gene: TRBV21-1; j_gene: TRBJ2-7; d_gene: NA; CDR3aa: CARWFLGYF; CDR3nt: TGTGCCAGGTGGTTCCTTGGGTACTTC
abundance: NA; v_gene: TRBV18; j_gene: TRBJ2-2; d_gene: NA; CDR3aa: CASSPYQSGTGELFF; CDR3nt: TGTGCCAGCTCACCCTACCAGAGCGGGACCGGGGAGCTGTTTTTT
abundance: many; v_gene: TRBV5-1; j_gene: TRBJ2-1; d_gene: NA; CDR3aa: CASRVQGQNEQFF; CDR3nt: TGCGCCAGCAGGGTGCAGGGTCAGAATGAGCAGTTCTTC
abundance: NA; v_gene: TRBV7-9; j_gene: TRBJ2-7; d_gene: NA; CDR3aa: CASSQTTGPYEQYF; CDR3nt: TGTGCCAGCAGTCAAACGACAGGTCCCTACGAGCAGTACTTC
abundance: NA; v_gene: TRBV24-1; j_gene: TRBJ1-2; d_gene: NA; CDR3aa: CATSDTGSYGYTF; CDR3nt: TGTGCCACCAGTGATACAGGAAGCTATGGCTACACCTTC
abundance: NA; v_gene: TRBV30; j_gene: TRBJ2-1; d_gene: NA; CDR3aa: CACSWGHYNEQFF; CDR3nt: TGTGCCTGCTCTTGGGGGCACTACAATGAGCAGTTCTTC
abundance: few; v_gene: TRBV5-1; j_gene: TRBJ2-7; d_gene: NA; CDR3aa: CASSGGTNSYEQYF; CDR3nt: TGCGCCAGCAGCGGTGGGACCAACTCCTACGAGCAGTACTTC
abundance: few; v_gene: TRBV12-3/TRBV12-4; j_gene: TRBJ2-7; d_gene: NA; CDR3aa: CASSLSRVNEQYF; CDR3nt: TGTGCCAGCAGTTTGTCCCGGGTGAACGAGCAGTACTTC
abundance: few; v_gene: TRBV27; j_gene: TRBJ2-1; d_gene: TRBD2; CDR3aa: CASKWEGGTSGLNNEQFF; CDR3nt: TGTGCCAGCAAGTGGGAGGGGGGGACTAGCGGGTTGAACAATGAGCAGTTCTTC
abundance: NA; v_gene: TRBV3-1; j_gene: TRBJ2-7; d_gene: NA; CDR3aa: CASSQDPHSGPYEQYF; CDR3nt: TGTGCCAGCAGCCAAGACCCCCACTCCGGTCCCTACGAGCAGTACTTC
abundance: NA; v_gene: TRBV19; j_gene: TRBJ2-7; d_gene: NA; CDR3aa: CASSPFGRQYEQYF; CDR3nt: TGTGCCAGTAGCCCCTTCGGGAGACAGTACGAGCAGTACTTC
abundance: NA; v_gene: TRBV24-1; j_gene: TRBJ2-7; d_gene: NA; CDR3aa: CATSDLGSNEQYF; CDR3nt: TGTGCCACCAGTGATTTAGGGTCAAACGAGCAGTACTTC
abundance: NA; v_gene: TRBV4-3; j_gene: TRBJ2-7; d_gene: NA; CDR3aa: CASSQRVAEESLFHEQYF; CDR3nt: TGCGCCAGCAGCCAAAGGGTAGCGGAAGAATCGTTGTTCCACGAGCAGTACTTC
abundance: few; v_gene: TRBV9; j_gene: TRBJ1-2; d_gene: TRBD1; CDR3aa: CASSEQGDYGYTF; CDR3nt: TGTGCCAGCAGCGAACAGGGGGACTATGGCTACACCTTC
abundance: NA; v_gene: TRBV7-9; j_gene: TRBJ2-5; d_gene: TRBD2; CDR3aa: CASSPVAGAVETQYF; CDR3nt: TGTGCCAGCAGCCCCGTAGCGGGAGCGGTGGAGACCCAGTACTTC
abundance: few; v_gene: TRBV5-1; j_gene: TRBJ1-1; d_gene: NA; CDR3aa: CASSLMVIDSRNTEAFF; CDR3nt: TGCGCCAGCAGCTTGATGGTCATCGACAGCAGGAACACTGAAGCTTTCTTT
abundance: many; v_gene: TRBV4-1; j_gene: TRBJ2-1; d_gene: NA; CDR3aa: CASSLHPGESSYNEQFF; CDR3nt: TGCGCCAGCAGCCTTCACCCAGGGGAGAGCTCCTACAATGAGCAGTTCTTC
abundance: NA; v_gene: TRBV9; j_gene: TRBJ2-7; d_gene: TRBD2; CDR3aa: CASSDGLAGVSEEQYF; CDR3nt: TGTGCCAGCAGCGACGGGCTAGCGGGAGTCTCGGAGGAGCAGTACTTC
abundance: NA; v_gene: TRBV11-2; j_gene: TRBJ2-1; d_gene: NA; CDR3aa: CASSLMAEVGGTYNEQFF; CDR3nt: TGTGCCAGCAGCTTAATGGCGGAAGTCGGGGGGACATACAATGAGCAGTTCTTC
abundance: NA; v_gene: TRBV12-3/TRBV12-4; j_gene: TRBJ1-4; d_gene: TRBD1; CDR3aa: CASASGTGHEKLFF; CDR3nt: TGTGCCAGCGCATCCGGGACAGGGCATGAAAAACTGTTTTTT
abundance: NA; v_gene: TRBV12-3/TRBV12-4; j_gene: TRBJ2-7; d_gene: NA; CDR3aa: CASSLGAGKSYEQYF; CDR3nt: TGTGCCAGCAGTTTAGGGGCAGGAAAATCCTACGAGCAGTACTTC
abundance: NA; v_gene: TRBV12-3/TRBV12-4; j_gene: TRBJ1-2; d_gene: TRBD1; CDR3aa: CASSPGTASGYTF; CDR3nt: TGTGCCAGCAGTCCCGGGACAGCGAGCGGCTACACCTTC
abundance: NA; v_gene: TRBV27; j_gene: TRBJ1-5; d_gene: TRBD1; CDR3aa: CASSSGTGSQPQHF; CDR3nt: TGTGCCAGCAGCTCCGGGACAGGGTCGCAGCCCCAGCATTTT
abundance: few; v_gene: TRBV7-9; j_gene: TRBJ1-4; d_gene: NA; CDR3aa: CASSFLSDEKLFF; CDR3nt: TGTGCCAGCAGCTTTCTTTCCGATGAAAAACTGTTTTTT
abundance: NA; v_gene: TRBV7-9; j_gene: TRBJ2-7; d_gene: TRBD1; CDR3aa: CASSSDRAYDEQYF; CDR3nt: TGTGCCAGCAGCTCGGACAGGGCGTACGACGAGCAGTACTTC
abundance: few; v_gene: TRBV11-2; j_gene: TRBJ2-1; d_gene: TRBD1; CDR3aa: CASSPQGSSFEVYNEQFF; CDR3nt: TGTGCCAGCAGCCCACAGGGGTCTTCCTTTGAGGTCTACAATGAGCAGTTCTTC
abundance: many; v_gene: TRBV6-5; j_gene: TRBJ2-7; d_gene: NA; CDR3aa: CASSYLEDARTEQYF; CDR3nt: TGTGCCAGCAGTTACCTGGAAGACGCCAGGACCGAGCAGTACTTC
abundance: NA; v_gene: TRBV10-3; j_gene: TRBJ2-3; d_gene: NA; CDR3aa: CAISAGGTDTQYF; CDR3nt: TGTGCCATCAGTGCGGGGGGCACAGATACGCAGTATTTT
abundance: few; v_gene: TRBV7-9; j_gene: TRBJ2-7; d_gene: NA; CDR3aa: CASSLSGVSYEQYF; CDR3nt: TGTGCCAGCAGCTTATCGGGGGTCTCCTACGAGCAGTACTTC